Sequencing of this T cell receptor (beta chain) was carried out in a study of beta chain features in type 1 diabetes. About the research overall: Age, gender, cell numbers and subset yield matched between patients and controls.

Expressed TCRB transcripts were sequenced because the isolated RNA had all been reverse transcribed beforehand. This table comes from immunoSEQ multiplex PCR, and its TCRdb copy is limited to in-frame clones, with some not included. This repertoire shows roughly 500,000 clones, about an eighth found once; its top ten account for over 0.035%. CDR3 length: 10 amino acids. Trimming took off 1 base at V and 9 bases at J, with 1 base between the two ends. Germline values: CDR1 SGHAT, CDR2 FQNNGV. Input material: naive CD4+ T cells from blood. The V call is TRBV11-2, the J call TRBJ2-1, with no clear D. This sequence was found in a young woman in good health. In nucleotides, the CDR3 is TGTGCCAGCAGCTTAGGTGAGCAGTTCTTC. This encodes CASSLGEQFF.